This T cell receptor (beta chain) is drawn from a study of blood T cells in healthy people across ages. General study results and limits: Unsorted PBMC material precluded a definitive naive versus antigen-experienced comparison.

As concerns this clonotype: Antigen specificity is unknown.

The authors ran a second PCR of roughly 6 to 12 cycles using a sample-barcoded 5' primer and a J-beta primer mix. TCRdb re-derived calls from the 5' RACE reads in MiXCR, one entry per CDR3 protein. The data hold about 640,000 distinct CDR3 sequences, with approximately 30% observed a single time. CDR1 is SGHVS, CDR2 FQNEAQ, per germline. CDR3 length: 15 amino acids. Donors were healthy Caucasian individuals from Russia aged about 6 to 100. PBMCs were isolated at a quantity of at least 6 million per sample. V is TRBV7-8 and J is TRBJ2-1; D unresolved. The J call may be in error: the DNA end matches TRBJ2-7 better. Material: blood. This sequence originates from a woman older than 75 in good health. The chain's CDR3 is CASSLDGSSYNEQYF. CDR3 DNA sequence: TGTGCCAGCAGCTTGGATGGCAGCTCCTACAATGAGCAGTACTTC.